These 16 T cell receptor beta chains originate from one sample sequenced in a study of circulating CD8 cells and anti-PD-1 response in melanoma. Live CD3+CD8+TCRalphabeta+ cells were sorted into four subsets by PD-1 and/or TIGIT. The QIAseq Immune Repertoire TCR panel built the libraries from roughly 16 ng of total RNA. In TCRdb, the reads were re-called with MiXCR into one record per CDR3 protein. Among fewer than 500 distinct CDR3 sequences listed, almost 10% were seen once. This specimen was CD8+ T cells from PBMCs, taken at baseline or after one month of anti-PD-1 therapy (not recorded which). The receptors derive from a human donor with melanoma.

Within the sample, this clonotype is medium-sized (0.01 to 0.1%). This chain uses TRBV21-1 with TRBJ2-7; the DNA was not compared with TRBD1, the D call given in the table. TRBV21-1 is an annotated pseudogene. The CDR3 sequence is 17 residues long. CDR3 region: CASSKAPYRGRGYEQYF. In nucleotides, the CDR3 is TGTGCCAGCAGCAAAGCGCCCTACAGGGGGCGAGGGTACGAGCAGTACTTC.

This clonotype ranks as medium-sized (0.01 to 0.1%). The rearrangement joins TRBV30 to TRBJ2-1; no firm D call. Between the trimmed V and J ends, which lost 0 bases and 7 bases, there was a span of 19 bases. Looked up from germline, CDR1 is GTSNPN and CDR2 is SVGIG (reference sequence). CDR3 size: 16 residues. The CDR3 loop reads CAWSVGEVPLMNEQFF. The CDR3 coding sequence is TGTGCCTGGAGTGTAGGCGAGGTCCCCCTGATGAATGAGCAGTTCTTC.

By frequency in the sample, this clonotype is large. CDR3 nucleotide sequence: TGTGCCAGCAGTCTTACTGTCTCTGGAAACACCATATATTTT. It encodes CASSLTVSGNTIYF. J is TRBJ1-3 and V is TRBV27; D remains unclear. There are 14 residues in the CDR3. Trimming cost V 5 bases and J 0 bases, with 8 bases left between them. Germline V gene data show CDR1 as MNHEY and CDR2 as SMNVEV (reference sequence).

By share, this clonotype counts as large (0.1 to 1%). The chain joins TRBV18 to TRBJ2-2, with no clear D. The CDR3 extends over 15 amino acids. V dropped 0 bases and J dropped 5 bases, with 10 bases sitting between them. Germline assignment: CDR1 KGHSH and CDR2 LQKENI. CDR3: CASSPPDDTTGELFF. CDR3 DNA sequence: TGTGCCAGCTCACCACCGGATGACACGACCGGGGAGCTGTTTTTT.

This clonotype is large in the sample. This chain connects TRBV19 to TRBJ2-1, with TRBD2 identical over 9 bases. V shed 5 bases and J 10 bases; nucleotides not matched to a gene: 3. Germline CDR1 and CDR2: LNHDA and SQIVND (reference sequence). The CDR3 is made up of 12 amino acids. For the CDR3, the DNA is TGTGCCAGTAGTGTAGGGACTAGCGAGCAGTTCTTC. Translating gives CASSVGTSEQFF.

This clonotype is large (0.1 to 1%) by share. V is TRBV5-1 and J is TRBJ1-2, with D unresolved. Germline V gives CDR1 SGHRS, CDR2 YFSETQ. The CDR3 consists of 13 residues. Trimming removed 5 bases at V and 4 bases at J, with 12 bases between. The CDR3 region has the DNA TGCGCCAGCAGTCACGACAAGCCCTATGGCTACACCTTC. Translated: CASSHDKPYGYTF.

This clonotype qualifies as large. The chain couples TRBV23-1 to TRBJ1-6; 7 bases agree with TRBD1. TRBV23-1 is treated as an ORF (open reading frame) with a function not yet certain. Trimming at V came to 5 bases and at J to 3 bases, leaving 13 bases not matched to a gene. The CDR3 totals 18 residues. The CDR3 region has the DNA TGCGCCAGCAGTACAGGGGAGAAAGGGTCATGCTATAATTCACCCCTCCACTTT. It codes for CASSTGEKGSCYNSPLHF.

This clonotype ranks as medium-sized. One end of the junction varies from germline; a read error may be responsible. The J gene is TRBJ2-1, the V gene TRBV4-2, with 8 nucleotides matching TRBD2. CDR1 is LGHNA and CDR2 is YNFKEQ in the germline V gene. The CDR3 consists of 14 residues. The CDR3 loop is CASSQTGGRDEQLF. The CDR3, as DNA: TGTGCCAGCAGCCAAACGGGAGGGAGGGATGAGCAGCTCTTC.

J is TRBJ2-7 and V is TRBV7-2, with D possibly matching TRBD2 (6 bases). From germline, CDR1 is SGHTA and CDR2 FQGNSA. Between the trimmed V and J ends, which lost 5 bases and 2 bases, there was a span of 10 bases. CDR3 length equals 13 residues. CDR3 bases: TGTGCCAGCAGCGGGGGGATCACCTACGAGCAGTACTTC. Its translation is CASSGGITYEQYF.

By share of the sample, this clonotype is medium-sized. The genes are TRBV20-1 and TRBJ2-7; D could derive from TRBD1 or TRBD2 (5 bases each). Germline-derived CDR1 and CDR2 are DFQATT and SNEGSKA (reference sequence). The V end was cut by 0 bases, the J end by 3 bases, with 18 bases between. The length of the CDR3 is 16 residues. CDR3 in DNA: TGCAGTGCTAGAGATCTTAGCGTCAGGGCGGGCTACGAGCAGTACTTC. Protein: CSARDLSVRAGYEQYF.

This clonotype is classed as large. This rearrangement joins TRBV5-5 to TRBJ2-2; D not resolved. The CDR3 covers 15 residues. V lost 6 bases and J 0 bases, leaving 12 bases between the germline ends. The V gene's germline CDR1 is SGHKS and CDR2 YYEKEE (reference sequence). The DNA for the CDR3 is TGTGCCAGCACCTGGGCCGGTACGAACACCGGGGAGCTGTTTTTT. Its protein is CASTWAGTNTGELFF.

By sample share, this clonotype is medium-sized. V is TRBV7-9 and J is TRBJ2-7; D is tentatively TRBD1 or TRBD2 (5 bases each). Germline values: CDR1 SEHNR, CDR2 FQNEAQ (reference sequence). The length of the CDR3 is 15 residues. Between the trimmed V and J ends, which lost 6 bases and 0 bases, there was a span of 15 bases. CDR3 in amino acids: CASRPPGTVSYEQYF. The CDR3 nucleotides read TGTGCCAGCAGACCCCCCGGGACGGTCTCCTACGAGCAGTACTTC.

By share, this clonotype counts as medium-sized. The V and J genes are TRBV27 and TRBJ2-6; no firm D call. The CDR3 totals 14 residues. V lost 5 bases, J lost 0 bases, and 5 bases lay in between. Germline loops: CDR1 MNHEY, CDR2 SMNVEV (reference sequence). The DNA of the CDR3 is TGTGCCAGCAGTCACGGCTCTGGGGCCAACGTCCTGACTTTC. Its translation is CASSHGSGANVLTF.

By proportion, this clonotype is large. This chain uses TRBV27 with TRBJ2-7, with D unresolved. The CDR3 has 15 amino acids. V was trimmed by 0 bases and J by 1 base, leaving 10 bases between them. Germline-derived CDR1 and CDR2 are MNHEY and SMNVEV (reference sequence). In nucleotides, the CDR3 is TGTGCCAGCAGTTTATCAACTGGGGTATCCTACGAGCAGTACTTC. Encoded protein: CASSLSTGVSYEQYF.

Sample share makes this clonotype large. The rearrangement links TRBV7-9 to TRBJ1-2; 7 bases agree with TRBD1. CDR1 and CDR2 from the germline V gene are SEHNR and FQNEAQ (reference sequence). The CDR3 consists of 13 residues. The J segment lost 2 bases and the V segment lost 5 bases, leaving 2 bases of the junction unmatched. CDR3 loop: CASSPTGNYGYTF. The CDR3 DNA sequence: TGTGCCAGCAGCCCGACAGGGAACTATGGCTACACCTTC.

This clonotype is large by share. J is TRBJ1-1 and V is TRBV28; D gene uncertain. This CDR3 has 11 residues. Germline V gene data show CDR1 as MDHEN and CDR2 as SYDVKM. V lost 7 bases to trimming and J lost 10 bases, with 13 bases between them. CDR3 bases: TGTGCCAGCATTCTAGGGTTAAGAGCTTTCTTT. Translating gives CASILGLRAFF.